Presented here are 11 T cell receptor beta chains from one specimen sequenced in a study of blood T cells in healthy people across ages. Next came a second PCR, run for about 7 to 12 cycles, which used a sample-barcoded 5' primer along with a J-beta primer mix. TCRdb recomputed calls from the 5' RACE reads with MiXCR, one row per CDR3 protein. Among approximately 800,000 distinct CDR3 sequences, just over 55% were seen once, and the ten largest hold roughly 26%. The sample consisted of blood. These receptor sequences come from a man aged 40-55 years in good health.

A single count supports this clonotype. This chain links TRBV4-1 with TRBJ1-1, with D possibly being TRBD1 (5 bases). Trimming cost V 7 bases and J 3 bases, with 15 bases left between them. Germline V gives CDR1 MGHRA, CDR2 YSYEKL. The CDR3 spans 14 residues. The CDR3 DNA follows: TGCGCCAGCACCACCCAGAGGGGAGACACTGAAGCTTTCTTT. Translated: CASTTQRGDTEAFF.

This rearrangement joins TRBV29-1 to TRBJ2-5; TRBD2 aligns across 8 bases. The end of the DNA aligns better with TRBJ2-7, so the J call may be wrong. The CDR3 is 14 residues long. The germline V gene has CDR1 SQVTM and CDR2 ANQGSEA. CDR3 coding DNA: TGCAGCGTAACTAGCGGAGGGACCCCATACGAGCAGTACGTC. Protein: CSVTSGGTPYEQYV.

The rearrangement uses TRBV29-1 and TRBJ2-1; D might be TRBD2 (5 bases). The closer fit of TRBJ2-7 to the DNA end suggests the J call may be wrong. The CDR3 contains 13 residues. Germline V gene lookup returns CDR1 SQVTM and CDR2 ANQGSEA. CDR3 in DNA: TGCAGCGTTGCGGGGTCCTCCTACAATGAGCAGTACTTC. Translating it yields CSVAGSSYNEQYF.

This chain connects TRBV5-6 to TRBJ2-3, with D perhaps matching TRBD1 (6 bases). The CDR3 runs to 15 residues. V lost 4 bases and J 2 bases, leaving 14 bases between the germline ends. The germline V gene encodes CDR1 SGHDT and CDR2 YYEEEE. DNA for the CDR3: TGTGCCAGCAGCATTACAGGGCGCAACACAGATACGCAGTATTTT. The encoded protein is CASSITGRNTDTQYF.

The rearrangement links TRBV20-1 to TRBJ2-7, with TRBD2 matching over 8 bases. Germline CDR1 and CDR2: DFQATT and SNEGSKA (reference sequence). The CDR3 is 16 residues long. Trimming at V came to 1 base and at J to 4 bases, leaving 12 bases not matched to a gene. For the CDR3, the DNA is TGCAGTGCTAGAGTGGCCGCGGCGGGAGGAAAGTACGAGCAGTACTTC. Protein product: CSARVAAAGGKYEQYF.

This clonotype was seen a handful of times. The chain couples TRBV7-9 to TRBJ2-7; 9 bases align to TRBD1. This CDR3 spans 15 amino acids. J was trimmed by 5 bases and V by 5 bases; bases with no gene match: 10. The germline gives CDR1 SEHNR, CDR2 FQNEAQ (reference sequence). The CDR3 loop is CASSQGQGSLHEQYF. DNA for the CDR3: TGTGCCAGCAGCCAAGGACAGGGGAGTCTTCACGAGCAGTACTTC. Full variable domain (missing parts from reference TRBV7-9 and TRBJ2-7): DTGVSQNPRHKITKRGQNVTFRCDPISEHNRLYWYRQTLGQGPEFLTYFQNEAQLEKSRLLSDRFSAERPKGSFSTLEIQRTEQGDSAMYLCASSQGQGSLHEQYFGPGTRLTVT.

J is TRBJ2-1 and V is TRBV4-3, with 12 bases matching TRBD2. The CDR3 runs to 17 residues. Looked up from germline, CDR1 is LGHNA and CDR2 is YSLEER. The V segment lost 5 bases and the J segment 2 bases; nucleotides outside the gene matches: 7. The CDR3 loop is CASSARLAGVPYNEQFF. The DNA of the CDR3 is TGCGCCAGCAGCGCACGACTAGCGGGAGTCCCCTACAATGAGCAGTTCTTC.

The chain employs TRBV5-5 and TRBJ2-7, with no clear D. The germline V gene has CDR1 SGHKS and CDR2 YYEKEE (reference sequence). This CDR3 contains 14 residues. With 4 bases removed from V and 2 bases from J, the gap between germline ends came to 13 bases. The CDR3 protein is CASSPAYGTYEQYF. As DNA, the CDR3 is TGTGCCAGCAGCCCTGCTTATGGGACCTACGAGCAGTACTTC.

V and J are TRBV9 and TRBJ1-2; D is unresolved. Germline lookup yields CDR1 SGDLS and CDR2 YYNGEE. The CDR3 is 13 residues long. Trimming stripped 4 bases from V and 7 bases from J, with 14 bases between. For the CDR3, the DNA is TGTGCCAGCAGCCGTGACACAGAGGCTGGCTACACCTTC. Protein sequence: CASSRDTEAGYTF.

The rearrangement uses TRBV29-1 and TRBJ2-7, with TRBD2 matching 7 bases. The CDR3 spans 13 residues. Germline V CDR1 and CDR2: SQVTM, ANQGSEA. J gave up 3 bases and V 6 bases, and 8 bases lay outside the gene matches. The DNA of the CDR3 is TGCAGCGTGACTAGCCCTGTGGGCTACGAGCAGTACTTC. Its translation: CSVTSPVGYEQYF.

This chain uses TRBV2 with TRBJ2-5; possible D gene TRBD1, 6 bases. Germline V gene data show CDR1 as SNHLY and CDR2 as FYNNEI. The CDR3 extends over 13 amino acids. The ends were cut back, 10 bases at V and 0 bases at J, with 12 bases in the middle. DNA of the CDR3: TGTGCCATGAAACAGGGAAACCAAGAGACCCAGTACTTC. It yields the protein CAMKQGNQETQYF.